The following is a TCR beta chain sequence with its context. Data came from immunoSEQ multiplex PCR; TCRdb stores just in-frame clones and leaves some out. The data show approximately 60,000 clones, with approximately 92% seen just once and less than 2.5% held by the top ten. These data belong to a study of T cell changes during pregnancy in multiple sclerosis. CDR1 is SGHDN and CDR2 is FVKESK in the germline V gene. The CDR3 contains 20 residues. With V trimmed by 0 bases and J by 1 base, 12 bases remained unmatched. The material was peripheral blood, obtained in the first trimester of pregnancy. This clonotype originated in a female donor with multiple sclerosis, enrolled in a pregnancy study. This chain uses TRBV14 with TRBJ2-2; the match to TRBD2 covers 9 bases. CDR3 sequence reads: CASSQDRWTGGRENTGELFF. The DNA of the CDR3 is TGTGCCAGCAGCCAAGACCGCTGGACTGGCGGGAGGGAGAACACCGGGGAGCTGTTTTTT.